This T cell receptor beta chain comes out of a study of blood T cell repertoires in COVID-19. In the study overall: The samples span acute and convalescent COVID-19 from the United States, Italy and Spain.

Libraries were prepared by immunoSEQ multiplex PCR; TCRdb keeps only in-frame clonotypes and omits some of them. This sample has roughly 140,000 clones, with approximately 90% found just once. The CDR3 runs 23 residues. Germline trimming cut 1 base from V and 4 bases from J; bases unmatched to any gene: 30. CDR1 SGHRS and CDR2 YFSETQ come from the germline V gene. The clonotype was recovered from a woman aged 40 to 50 with acute or convalescent COVID-19. The chain has TRBV5-1 and TRBJ1-2; TRBD1 aligns across 8 bases. The sequenced material came from peripheral blood. The CDR3 spells CASSLLLPGQETILHPRAYGYTF. The CDR3 DNA is TGCGCCAGCAGCTTGCTTCTTCCGGGACAGGAGACCATACTACACCCCCGAGCCTATGGCTACACCTTC.